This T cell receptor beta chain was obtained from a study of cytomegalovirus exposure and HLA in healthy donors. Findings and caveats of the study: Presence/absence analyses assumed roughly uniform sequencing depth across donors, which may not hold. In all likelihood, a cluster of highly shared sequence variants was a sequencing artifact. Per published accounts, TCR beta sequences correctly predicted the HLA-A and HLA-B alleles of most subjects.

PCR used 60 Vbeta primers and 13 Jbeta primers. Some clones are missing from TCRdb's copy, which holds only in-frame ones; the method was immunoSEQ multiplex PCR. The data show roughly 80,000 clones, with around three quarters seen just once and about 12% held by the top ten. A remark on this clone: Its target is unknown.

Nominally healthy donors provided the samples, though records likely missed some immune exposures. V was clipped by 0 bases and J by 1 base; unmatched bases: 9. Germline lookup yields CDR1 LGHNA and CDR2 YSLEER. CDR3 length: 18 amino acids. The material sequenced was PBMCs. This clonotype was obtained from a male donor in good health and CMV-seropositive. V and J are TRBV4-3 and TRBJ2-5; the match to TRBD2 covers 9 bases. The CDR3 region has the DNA TGCGCCAGCAGCCAAGATGTTAGCGGGGGCTGGTCCCAAGAGACCCAGTACTTC. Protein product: CASSQDVSGGWSQETQYF.